This T cell receptor (beta chain) appears in the sequencing data of a study of T cell changes during pregnancy in multiple sclerosis. This table comes from immunoSEQ multiplex PCR, and its TCRdb copy is limited to in-frame clones, with some not included. The sample lists about 77,000 clones, approximately 91% occurring once. V lost 4 bases to trimming and J lost 0 bases; unmatched junction nucleotides: 2. Germline CDR1 SGDLS, CDR2 YYNGEE. The CDR3 sequence is 15 residues long. The chain has TRBV9 and TRBJ2-1; 9 nucleotides line up with TRBD2. The sample was peripheral blood, taken before pregnancy. The clonotype originates from a female donor with multiple sclerosis, enrolled in a pregnancy study. The CDR3 region has the DNA TGTGCCAGCAGCAGCGGGGGGTACTCCTACAATGAGCAGTTCTTC. Its translation is CASSSGGYSYNEQFF.